The 9 T cell receptor beta chains given below trace back to one sample, sequenced in a study of T cells after yellow fever vaccination (dated by TCRdb to the late 2010s). What this sample's treatment or condition label stands for: live attenuated yellow fever vaccine strain. Libraries were constructed by 5' RACE. Sequencing was carried out with an Illumina HiSeq 2500. The public reads were reanalyzed by TCRdb: fastp trimming at Q25, MiXCR alignment, in-frame beta chains only. Rows with one shared CDR3 protein collapse into an entry with the most common genes and DNA. The sample table lists about 330,000 distinct CDR3 sequences, approximately 8% of them with a count of one. In total, the top ten clones hold 15% to 20% of the sample. This specimen was PBMCs, taken about 49 days after the first yellow fever vaccination. The receptor set was obtained from a young man who received the YFV17D yellow fever vaccine.

The chain is built from TRBV4-2 and TRBJ1-4; D gene uncertain. Trimming removed 4 bases at V and 8 bases at J, with 17 bases between. This CDR3 contains 15 residues. The V gene's germline CDR1 is LGHNA and CDR2 YNFKEQ. This chain's CDR3 is CASSRPEDHKEKLFF. In DNA form, the CDR3 reads TGTGCCAGCAGCCGCCCCGAAGACCATAAGGAAAAACTGTTTTTT.

This clonotype was recorded a few times. The chain combines TRBV5-1 with TRBJ2-5; D may be TRBD1 or TRBD2 (5 bases each). The germline V and J ends were trimmed by 6 bases and 4 bases, with 13 bases remaining between them. CDR1 SGHRS and CDR2 YFSETQ come from the germline V gene. This CDR3 comprises 13 residues. DNA for the CDR3: TGCGCCAGCAAGTCCGGGACCCGAGAGACCCAGTACTTC. As protein: CASKSGTRETQYF.

The gene calls are TRBV12-3 or TRBV12-4 and TRBJ2-5; tentatively, D is TRBD1 (6 bases). The V gene lost 5 bases and the J gene lost 0 bases, with 10 bases spanning the gap. The CDR3 covers 14 residues. This CDR3 is CASSGSGDQETQYF. CDR3 sequence (DNA): TGTGCCAGCAGTGGGTCAGGGGACCAAGAGACCCAGTACTTC.

The chain recombines TRBV7-2 with TRBJ2-7, with TRBD2 as a possible D gene (6 bases). The V end was cut by 1 base, the J end by 3 bases, with 13 bases between. The CDR3 extends over 15 amino acids. The germline gives CDR1 SGHTA, CDR2 FQGNSA. CDR3 sequence: CASSLGGGVGYEQYF. CDR3 coding DNA: TGTGCCAGCAGCTTAGGGGGCGGGGTCGGCTACGAGCAGTACTTC. The whole variable domain, filled in from reference TRBV7-2 and TRBJ2-7, reads GAGVSQSPSNKVTEKGKDVELRCDPISGHTALYWYRQSLGQGLEFLIYFQGNSAPDKSGLPSDRFSAERTGGSVSTLTIQRTQQEDSAVYLCASSLGGGVGYEQYFGPGTRLTVT.

This clonotype has ten or more counts. V is TRBV9 and J is TRBJ2-3; 9 nucleotides align to TRBD2. The CDR3 sequence is 16 residues long. In germline, CDR1 is SGDLS, CDR2 YYNGEE. The trim removed 7 bases at V and 0 bases at J, leaving 9 bases unmatched. The CDR3 sequence: CASPSGESPSTDTQYF. CDR3 DNA sequence: TGTGCCAGCCCTAGCGGGGAGTCGCCTAGCACAGATACGCAGTATTTT.

This clonotype was detected a few times. The chain employs TRBV5-1 and TRBJ2-4; either TRBD1 or TRBD2 may fit D (6 bases each). V shed 4 bases and J shed 5 bases, with 10 bases lying between them. The CDR3 runs 13 residues. Germline V lookup: CDR1 SGHRS, CDR2 YFSETQ. Here the CDR3 reads CASSAGQENIQYF. CDR3 bases: TGCGCCAGCAGCGCGGGACAAGAAAACATTCAGTACTTC.

The gene calls are TRBV6-2 or TRBV6-3 and TRBJ1-4, with a possible D match to TRBD1 (5 bases). The CDR3 spans 18 residues. Deletions cut 5 bases from V and 4 bases from J, with 23 bases between. The germline CDR1 and CDR2 sequences are MNHEY and SVGEGT. The CDR3 spells CASSRNIGTGLVNEKLFF. The CDR3 region has the DNA TGTGCCAGCAGTCGCAACATCGGGACCGGGCTCGTTAATGAAAAACTGTTTTTT.

This clonotype was recorded many times. J is TRBJ1-5 and V is TRBV28; possible D gene TRBD1, 6 bases. V dropped 6 bases and J dropped 4 bases, with 13 bases sitting between them. Germline CDR1 is MDHEN and CDR2 is SYDVKM. This CDR3 is built from 14 residues. This chain's CDR3 is CASRKGGINQPQHF. CDR3 nucleotides: TGTGCCAGCAGAAAAGGGGGTATTAATCAGCCCCAGCATTTT.

This clonotype was observed a few times. The genes are TRBV10-2 and TRBJ1-1; no firm D call. The CDR3 consists of 12 residues. The V and J ends lost 6 bases and 1 base respectively, with 6 bases between them. Per germline, CDR1 WSHSY and CDR2 SAAADI. The CDR3 sequence: CASREQNTEAFF. The CDR3 coding sequence is TGCGCCAGCAGAGAACAGAACACTGAAGCTTTCTTT.